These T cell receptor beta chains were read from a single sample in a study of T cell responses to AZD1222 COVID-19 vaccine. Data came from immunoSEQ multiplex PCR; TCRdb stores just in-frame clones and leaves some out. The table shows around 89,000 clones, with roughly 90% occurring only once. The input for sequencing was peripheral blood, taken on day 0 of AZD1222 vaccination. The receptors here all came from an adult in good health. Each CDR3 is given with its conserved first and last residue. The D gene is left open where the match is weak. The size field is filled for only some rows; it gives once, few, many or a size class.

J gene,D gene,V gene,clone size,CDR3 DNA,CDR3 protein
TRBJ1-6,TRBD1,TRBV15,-,TGTGCCACCAGCAGGGACAGGGTGAACTCACCCCTCCACTTT,CATSRDRVNSPLHF
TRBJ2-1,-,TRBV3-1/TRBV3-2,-,TGTGCCAGCAGACCAGGCGGGTTTGGCAATGAGCAGTTCTTC,CASRPGGFGNEQFF
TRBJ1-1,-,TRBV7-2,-,TGTGCCAGCACCCCCGGGAGAGGGGGGTACACTGAAGCTTTCTTT,CASTPGRGGYTEAFF
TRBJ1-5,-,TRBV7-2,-,TGTGCCAGCAGCTTAGATCGGTGGCAGGCCCGGCATTTT,CASSLDRWQARHF
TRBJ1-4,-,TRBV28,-,TGTGCCAGCAGTCCCAAAAGGAGAGTTAATGAAAAACTGTTTTTT,CASSPKRRVNEKLFF
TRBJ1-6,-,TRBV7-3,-,TGTGCCGGAGAGCTATTGTTATCATCCGGTAGCTCCTATAATTCACCCCTCCACTTT,CAGELLLSSGSSYNSPLHF
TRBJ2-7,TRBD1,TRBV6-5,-,TGTGCCAGCAGTTACGGTGCAGGGGGCATCTACGAGCAGTACTTC,CASSYGAGGIYEQYF
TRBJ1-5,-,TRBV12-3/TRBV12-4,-,TGTGCCAGCAGTAAACAGGTGAATCAGCCCCAGCATTTT,CASSKQVNQPQHF
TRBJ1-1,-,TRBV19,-,TGTGCCAGTACCAGTGCGGGGGGGGACACTGAAGCTTTCTTT,CASTSAGGDTEAFF
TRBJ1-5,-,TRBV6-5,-,TGTGCCAGCAGGTCAGGGCTCGATAGTCAGCCCCAGCATTTT,CASRSGLDSQPQHF
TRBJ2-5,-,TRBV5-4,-,TGTGCCAGCAGCTTGGACACAGGTCAAGAGACCCAGTACTTC,CASSLDTGQETQYF
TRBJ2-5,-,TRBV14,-,TGTGCCAGCAGCCTCGCAGGGACCATCCAAGAGACCCAGTACTTC,CASSLAGTIQETQYF
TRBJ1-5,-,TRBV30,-,TGTGCCTGGAGTGTACTGGCCTTCGGACAGCCCCAGCATTTT,CAWSVLAFGQPQHF
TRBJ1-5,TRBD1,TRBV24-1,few,TGTGCCACCAGTGATAGTACAGGGGTACAGCCCCAGCATTTT,CATSDSTGVQPQHF
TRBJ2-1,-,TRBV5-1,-,TGCGCCAGCAGCCCTGGGACAACTCATGAGCAGTTCTTC,CASSPGTTHEQFF
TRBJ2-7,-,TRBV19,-,TGTGCCAGTAGTATAGGAACTGAGCAGTACTTC,CASSIGTEQYF
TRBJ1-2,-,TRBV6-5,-,TGTGCCAGCAGATTGACAGGTCATGGCTACACCTTC,CASRLTGHGYTF
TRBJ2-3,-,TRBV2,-,TGTGCCAGCAGTGAACGGCTAGACACAGATACGCAGTATTTT,CASSERLDTDTQYF
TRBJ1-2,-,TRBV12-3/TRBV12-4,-,TGTGCCAGCAGTTTTGGCAGTGCCAATGGCTACACCTTC,CASSFGSANGYTF
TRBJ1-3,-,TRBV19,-,TGTGCCAGTAGTAAGGGGCGGCAAGGAGTCGCTTCCTCTGGAAACACCATATATTTT,CASSKGRQGVASSGNTIYF
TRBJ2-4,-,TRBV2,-,TGTGCCAGCAGTGGTACCGGGGGTAGCATTCAGTACTTC,CASSGTGGSIQYF
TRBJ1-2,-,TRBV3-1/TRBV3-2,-,TGTGCCAGCAGCCACACACGGGGGTACACCTTC,CASSHTRGYTF
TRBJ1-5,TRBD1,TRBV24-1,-,TGTGCCACCAGTGATGACACAGGGGGCGGCGATCAGCCCCAGCATTTT,CATSDDTGGGDQPQHF
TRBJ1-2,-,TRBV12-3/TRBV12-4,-,TGTGCCAGCAGTTACTCATTCTATGGCTACACCTTC,CASSYSFYGYTF
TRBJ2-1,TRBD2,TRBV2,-,TGTGCCAGCGGTAAATTAGCGGGGGAGTATTACAATGAGCAGTTCTTC,CASGKLAGEYYNEQFF
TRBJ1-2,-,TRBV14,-,TGTGCCAGCAGCCAAGTTTCCAGGTCGTATGGCTACACCTTC,CASSQVSRSYGYTF
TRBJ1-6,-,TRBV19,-,TGTGCCAGTAGTATCCACGGGCTTCCCAGCTCCTATAATTCACCCCTCCACTTT,CASSIHGLPSSYNSPLHF
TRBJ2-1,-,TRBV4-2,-,TGTGCCAGCAGCCGATCAGGGCTGACCTACAATGAGCAGTTCTTC,CASSRSGLTYNEQFF
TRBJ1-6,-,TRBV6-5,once,TGTGCCAGCAGTTACGACGTCCAGTCTGTACCCCTCCACTTT,CASSYDVQSVPLHF
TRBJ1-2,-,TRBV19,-,TGTGCCAGTAGTAGTCAGGATCTCTATGGCTACACCTTC,CASSSQDLYGYTF
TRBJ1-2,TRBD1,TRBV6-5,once,TGTGCCAGCAGTTACCCACCCGGGACAGGGTCTGGCTACACCTTC,CASSYPPGTGSGYTF
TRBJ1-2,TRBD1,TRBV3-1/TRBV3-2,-,TGTGCCAGCAGGCTTTACAGGGGCGGAGGCTACACCTTC,CASRLYRGGGYTF
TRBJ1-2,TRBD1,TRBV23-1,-,TGCGCCAGCGACAGGGGTTATTATGGCTACACCTTC,CASDRGYYGYTF
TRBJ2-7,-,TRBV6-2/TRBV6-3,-,TGTGCCAGCAGTTACCCCAGAGTTCGGGACGAGCAGTACTTC,CASSYPRVRDEQYF
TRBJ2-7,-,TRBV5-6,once,TGTGCCAGCAGCGGGTGGGGCCGGAGGGCGGCCTACGAGCAGTACTTC,CASSGWGRRAAYEQYF
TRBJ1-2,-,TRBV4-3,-,TGCGCCAGCAGCCGGACACGGGGGGAAAGTAGGTACTATGGCTACACCTTC,CASSRTRGESRYYGYTF
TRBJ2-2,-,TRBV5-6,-,TGTGCCAGCAGAAGCCTAATGGCGGGGTCGAACACCGGGGAGCTGTTTTTT,CASRSLMAGSNTGELFF
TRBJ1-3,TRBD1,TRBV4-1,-,TGCGCCAGCAGCCAAACCGGGACAGAGAACCCTGGAAACACCATATATTTT,CASSQTGTENPGNTIYF
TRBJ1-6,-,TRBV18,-,TGTGCCAGCTCATCGCTGACCCCGGGACAAGTTAATTCACCCCTCCACTTT,CASSSLTPGQVNSPLHF
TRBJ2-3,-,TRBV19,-,TGTGCCAGTAGTCGAACAGATACGCAGTATTTT,CASSRTDTQYF
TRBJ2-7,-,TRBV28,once,TGTGCCAGCAGTTTACCGGGGGAGATCCACGAGCAGTACTTC,CASSLPGEIHEQYF
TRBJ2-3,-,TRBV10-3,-,TGTGCCATCAGTGAGGGTAAGCCTGAAACAGATACGCAGTATTTT,CAISEGKPETDTQYF
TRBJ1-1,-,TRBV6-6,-,TGTGCCAGCAGTCCTACTCTGACAGGACTAATGAACACTGAAGCTTTCTTT,CASSPTLTGLMNTEAFF
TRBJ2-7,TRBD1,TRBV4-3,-,TGCGCCAGCAGCCACCAGACAGGGTACGAGCAGTACTTC,CASSHQTGYEQYF
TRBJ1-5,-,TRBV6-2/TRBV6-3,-,TGTGCCAGCAGTTACGGGCAGGGACGATTTGAGCCCCAGCATTTT,CASSYGQGRFEPQHF
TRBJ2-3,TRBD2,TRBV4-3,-,TGCGCCAGCAGCCAAGATGTGAGCGGGGCGGTCGGGAGAACAGATACGCAGTATTTT,CASSQDVSGAVGRTDTQYF
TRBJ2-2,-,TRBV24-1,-,TGTGCCACCAGTGACCAGGGGTCCCGGGAGCTGTTTTTT,CATSDQGSRELFF
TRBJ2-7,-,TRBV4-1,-,TGCGCCAGCAGCCGGTTGGGGGGAATCTCCTACGAGCAGTACTTC,CASSRLGGISYEQYF
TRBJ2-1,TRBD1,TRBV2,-,TGTGCCAGCAGTTCCGGGACAGGGCGCTACAATGAGCAGTTCTTC,CASSSGTGRYNEQFF
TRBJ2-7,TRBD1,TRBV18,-,TGTGCCAGCTCACGGGACAGGGCGTACGAGCAGTACTTC,CASSRDRAYEQYF
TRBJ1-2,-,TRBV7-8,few,TGTGCCAGCAGCTGGCGGGCAGGGGTTTCGGATGGCTACACCTTC,CASSWRAGVSDGYTF
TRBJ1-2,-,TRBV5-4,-,TGTGCCAGCAGCTTGAATGCAGGGACACTTGATTCTATGGGCTACACCTTC,CASSLNAGTLDSMGYTF
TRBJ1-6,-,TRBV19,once,TGTGCCAGTAGTTTGCCCCGGCAGTCCCTCCACTTT,CASSLPRQSLHF
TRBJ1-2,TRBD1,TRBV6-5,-,TGTGCCAGCAAGTCCGGGACAGGGGGCCGGGGCTACACCTTC,CASKSGTGGRGYTF
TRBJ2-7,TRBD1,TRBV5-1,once,TGCGCCAGCAGCATGGGACAGTCCTCCTACGAGCAGTACTTC,CASSMGQSSYEQYF
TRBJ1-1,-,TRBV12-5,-,TGTGCTAGTTCAGCCGGTACAACCATGAACACTGAAGCTTTCTTT,CASSAGTTMNTEAFF
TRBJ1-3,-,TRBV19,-,TGTGCCAGTAGTCCCGGGACGGCTGGAAACACCATATATTTT,CASSPGTAGNTIYF
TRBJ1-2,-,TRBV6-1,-,TGTGCCAGCAGTGAGGGGCAGGCAATTTACTATGGCTACACCTTC,CASSEGQAIYYGYTF
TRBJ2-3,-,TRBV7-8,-,TGTGCCAGCAGCTTATTAGGGTCGGGTCACAACACAGATACGCAGTATTTT,CASSLLGSGHNTDTQYF